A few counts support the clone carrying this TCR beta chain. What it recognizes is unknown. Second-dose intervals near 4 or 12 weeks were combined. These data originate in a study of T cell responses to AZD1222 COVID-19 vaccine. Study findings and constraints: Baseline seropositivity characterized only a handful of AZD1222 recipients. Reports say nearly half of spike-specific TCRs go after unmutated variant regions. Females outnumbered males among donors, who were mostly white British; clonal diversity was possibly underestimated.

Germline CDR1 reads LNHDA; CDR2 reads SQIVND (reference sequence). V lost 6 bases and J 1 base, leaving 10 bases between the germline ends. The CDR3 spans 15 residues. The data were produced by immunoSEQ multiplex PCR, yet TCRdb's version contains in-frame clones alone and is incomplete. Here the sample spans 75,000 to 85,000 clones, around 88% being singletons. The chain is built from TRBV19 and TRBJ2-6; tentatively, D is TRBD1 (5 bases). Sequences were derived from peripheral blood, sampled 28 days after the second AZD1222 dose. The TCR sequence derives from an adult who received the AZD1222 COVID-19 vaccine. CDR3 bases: TGTGCCAGTAGCCCAGGGCGGTCTGGGGCCAACGTCCTGACTTTC. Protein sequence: CASSPGRSGANVLTF.